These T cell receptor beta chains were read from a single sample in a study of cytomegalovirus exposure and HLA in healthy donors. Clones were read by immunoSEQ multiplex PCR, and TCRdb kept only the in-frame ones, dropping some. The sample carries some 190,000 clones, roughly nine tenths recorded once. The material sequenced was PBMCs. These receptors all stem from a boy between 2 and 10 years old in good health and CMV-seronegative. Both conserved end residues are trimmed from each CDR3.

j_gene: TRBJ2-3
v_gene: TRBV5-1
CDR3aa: ASSRTGIASTDTQY

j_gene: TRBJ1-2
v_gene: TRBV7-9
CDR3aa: ASSLAGQGNGYT

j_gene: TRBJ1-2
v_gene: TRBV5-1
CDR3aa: ASSLVGQGLDGYT

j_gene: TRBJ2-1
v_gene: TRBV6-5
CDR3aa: ASSFRTSGNEQF

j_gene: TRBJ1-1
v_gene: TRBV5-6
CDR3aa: ASSLWGLTEAF

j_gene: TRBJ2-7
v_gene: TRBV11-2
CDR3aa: ASSRTLFPGLAETYEQY

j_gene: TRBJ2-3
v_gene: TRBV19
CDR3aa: ASSTAGDTQY

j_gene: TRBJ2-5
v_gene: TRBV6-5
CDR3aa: ASSYSSGFPETQY

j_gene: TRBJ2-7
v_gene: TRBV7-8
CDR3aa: ASSSGGGSNYEQY

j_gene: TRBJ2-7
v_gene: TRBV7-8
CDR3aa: ASSLAGGTYEQY

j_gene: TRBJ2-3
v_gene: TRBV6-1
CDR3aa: ASSEGMEGGTDTQY

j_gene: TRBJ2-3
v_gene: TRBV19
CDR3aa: ASSIRGGTDTQY

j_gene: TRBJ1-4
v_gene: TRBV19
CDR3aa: ASSTNRFNNEKLF

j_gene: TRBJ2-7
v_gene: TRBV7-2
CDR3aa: ASSLVASGGATEYEQY

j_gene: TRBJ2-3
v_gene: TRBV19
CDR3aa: ASRRRTSDTQY